Sequencing of this T cell receptor beta chain was carried out in a study of technical replicates of blood from several donors. Germline CDR1 SGDLS, CDR2 YYNGEE. V trimming: 1 base; J trimming: 9 bases; junction bases outside the gene matches: 5. This CDR3 region has 15 residues. This table comes from immunoSEQ multiplex PCR, and its TCRdb copy is limited to in-frame clones, with some not included. The repertoire holds approximately 73,000 clones, with about 90% as singletons. Sequenced input: T cells isolated from PBMCs. This TCR was sampled from a human donor in good health. The chain employs TRBV9 and TRBJ2-1; 12 bases align to TRBD2. The CDR3 loop is CASSVRLAGVFEQFF. The CDR3, as DNA: TGTGCCAGCAGCGTAAGACTAGCGGGAGTGTTTGAGCAGTTCTTC.